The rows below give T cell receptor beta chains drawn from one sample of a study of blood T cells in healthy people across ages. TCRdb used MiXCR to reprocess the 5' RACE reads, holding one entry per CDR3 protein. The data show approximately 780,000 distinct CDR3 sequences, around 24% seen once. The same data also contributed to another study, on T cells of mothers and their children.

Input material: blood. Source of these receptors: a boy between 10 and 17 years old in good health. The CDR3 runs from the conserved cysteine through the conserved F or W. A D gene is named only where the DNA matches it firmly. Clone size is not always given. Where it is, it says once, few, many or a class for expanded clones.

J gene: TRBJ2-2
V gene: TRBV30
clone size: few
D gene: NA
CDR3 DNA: TGTGCCTGGGGAAGCACCGGGGAGCTGTTTTTT
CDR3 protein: CAWGSTGELFF

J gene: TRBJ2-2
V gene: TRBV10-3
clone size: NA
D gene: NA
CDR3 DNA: TGTGCCATCAAGGGGGGAGACGGGAGCACCGGGGAGCTGTTTTTT
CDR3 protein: CAIKGGDGSTGELFF

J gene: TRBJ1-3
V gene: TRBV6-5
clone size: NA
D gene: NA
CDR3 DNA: TGTGCCAGCAGTTATCGGCAGGACGCAAACACCATATATTTT
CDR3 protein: CASSYRQDANTIYF

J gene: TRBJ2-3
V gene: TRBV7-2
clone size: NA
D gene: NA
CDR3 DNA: TGTGCCAGCAGCTGGCCTCGGACGGGGGGCCCCCTCCCCACAGATACGCAGTATTTT
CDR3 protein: CASSWPRTGGPLPTDTQYF

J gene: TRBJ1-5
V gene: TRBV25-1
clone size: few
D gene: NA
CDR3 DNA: TGTGCCAGCAGTGAATCCGGGGGCAATCAGCCCCAGCATTTT
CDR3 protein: CASSESGGNQPQHF

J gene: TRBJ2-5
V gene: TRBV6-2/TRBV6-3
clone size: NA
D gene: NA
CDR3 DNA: TGTGCCAGCGGCTTACAGGGTTTTGGAGAGACCCAGTACTTC
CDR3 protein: CASGLQGFGETQYF

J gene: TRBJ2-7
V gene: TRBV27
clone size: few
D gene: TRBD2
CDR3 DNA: TGTGCCAGCAGGCGACTAGCGGTGACGTACGAGCAGTACTTC
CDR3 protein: CASRRLAVTYEQYF

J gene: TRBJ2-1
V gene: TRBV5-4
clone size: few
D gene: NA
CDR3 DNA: TGTGCCAGCAGACTAGACAGCGGGTCCTACAATGAGCAGTTCTTC
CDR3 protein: CASRLDSGSYNEQFF

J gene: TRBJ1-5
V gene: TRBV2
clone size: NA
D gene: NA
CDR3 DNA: TGTGCCAGCAGTGAAATCGGGGTACGCAATCAGCCCCAGCATTTT
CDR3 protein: CASSEIGVRNQPQHF

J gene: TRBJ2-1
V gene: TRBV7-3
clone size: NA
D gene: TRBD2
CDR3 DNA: TGTGCCAGCAGCTTAACGTTTACTAGCGGAGACACCAATGAGCAGTTCTTC
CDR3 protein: CASSLTFTSGDTNEQFF

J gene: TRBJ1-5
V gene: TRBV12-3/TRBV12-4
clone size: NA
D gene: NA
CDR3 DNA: TGTGCCAGCAGTTTAGGGGCAGTTAGCAATCAGCCCCAGCATTTT
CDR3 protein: CASSLGAVSNQPQHF

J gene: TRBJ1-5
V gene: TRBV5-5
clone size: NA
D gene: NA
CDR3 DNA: TGCGCCAGCAGCTTGGGTGGAGATTCCAGCCAGCCCCAGCATTTT
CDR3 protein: CASSLGGDSSQPQHF

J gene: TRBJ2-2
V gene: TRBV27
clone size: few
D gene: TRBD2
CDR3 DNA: TGTGCCACCCAATCGACTAGCCTAAACACCGGGGAGCTGTTTTTT
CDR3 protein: CATQSTSLNTGELFF

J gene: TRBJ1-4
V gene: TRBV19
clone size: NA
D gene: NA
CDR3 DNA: TGTGCCAGTAGTACAACAGGAGGAAAACTGTTTTTT
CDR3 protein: CASSTTGGKLFF

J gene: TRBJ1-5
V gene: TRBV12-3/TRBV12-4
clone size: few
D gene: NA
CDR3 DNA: TGTGCCAGCAGTCCGCGGGAGGGGTATGGCAATCAGCCCCAGCATTTT
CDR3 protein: CASSPREGYGNQPQHF

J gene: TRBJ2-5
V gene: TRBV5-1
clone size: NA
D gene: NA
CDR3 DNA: TGCGCCAGCAGAGAGGTTTCGGGGTTCCAAGAGACCCAGTACTTC
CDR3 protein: CASREVSGFQETQYF

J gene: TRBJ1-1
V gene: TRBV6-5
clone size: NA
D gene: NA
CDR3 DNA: TGTGCCAGCAGTTACGGCGCAGTTAGCACTGAAGCTTTCTTT
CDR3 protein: CASSYGAVSTEAFF

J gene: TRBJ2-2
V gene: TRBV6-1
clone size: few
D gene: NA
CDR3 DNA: TGTGCCAGCAGCCCCCCGTCAGGGGTTGGGCCCGGGGAGCTGTTTTTT
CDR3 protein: CASSPPSGVGPGELFF

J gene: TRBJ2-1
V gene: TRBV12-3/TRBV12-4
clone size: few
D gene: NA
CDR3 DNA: TGTGCCAGCAGTTTAGGGGATACGGGGGCCAATGAGCAGTTCTTC
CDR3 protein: CASSLGDTGANEQFF

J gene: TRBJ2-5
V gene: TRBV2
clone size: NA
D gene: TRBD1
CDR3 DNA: TGTGCCAGCATACAGGGGCGACAAGAGACCCAGTACTTC
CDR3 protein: CASIQGRQETQYF

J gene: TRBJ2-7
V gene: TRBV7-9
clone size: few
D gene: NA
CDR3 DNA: TGTGCCAGCAGCAGTGGCCGGGGCGCGGGGGAGCAGTACTTC
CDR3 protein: CASSSGRGAGEQYF

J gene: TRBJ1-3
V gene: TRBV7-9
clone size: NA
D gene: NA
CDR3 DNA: TGTGCCAGCAGCCCCCCCACTCGGATGAGCTCTGGAAACACCATATATTTT
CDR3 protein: CASSPPTRMSSGNTIYF

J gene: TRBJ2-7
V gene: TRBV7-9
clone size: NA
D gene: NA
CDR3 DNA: TGTGCCAGCAGCCTACCTGGGGGCCACTACGAGCAGTACTTC
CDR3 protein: CASSLPGGHYEQYF

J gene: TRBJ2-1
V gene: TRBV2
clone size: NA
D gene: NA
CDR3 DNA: TGTGCCAGCAGTGAAATAAGCTCCTACAATGAGCAGTTCTTC
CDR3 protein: CASSEISSYNEQFF

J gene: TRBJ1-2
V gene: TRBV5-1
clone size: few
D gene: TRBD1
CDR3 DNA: TGCGCCAGCAGCTTGTGGGGACAGGCGTATGGCTACACCTTC
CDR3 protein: CASSLWGQAYGYTF

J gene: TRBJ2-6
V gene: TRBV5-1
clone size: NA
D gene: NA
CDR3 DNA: TGCGCCAGCAGCGGACAATCCCCCTCTGGGGCCAACGTCCTGACTTTC
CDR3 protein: CASSGQSPSGANVLTF

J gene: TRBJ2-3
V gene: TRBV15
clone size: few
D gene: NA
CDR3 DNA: TGTGCCACCAGCACCGGGACATCTAGCACAGATACGCAGTATTTT
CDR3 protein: CATSTGTSSTDTQYF

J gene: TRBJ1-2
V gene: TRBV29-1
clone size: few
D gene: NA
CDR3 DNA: TGCAGCGTTGAATCCGTGGGGTTCTATGGCTACACCTTC
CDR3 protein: CSVESVGFYGYTF

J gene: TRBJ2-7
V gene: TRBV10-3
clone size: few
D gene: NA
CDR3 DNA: TGTGCCACCCGAGGGGGAGTGGACCCCTACGAGCAGTACTTC
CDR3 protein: CATRGGVDPYEQYF

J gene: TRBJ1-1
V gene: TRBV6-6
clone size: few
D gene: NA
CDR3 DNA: TGTGCCAGCAAACAGGCGGTTGAAGCTTTCTTT
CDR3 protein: CASKQAVEAFF

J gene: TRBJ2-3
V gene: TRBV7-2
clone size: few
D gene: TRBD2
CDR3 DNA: TGTGCCAGCAGCCTTTCGACTAGCGGGGGAGATACGCAGTATTTT
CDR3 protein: CASSLSTSGGDTQYF

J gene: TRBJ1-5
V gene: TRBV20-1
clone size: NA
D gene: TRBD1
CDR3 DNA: TGCAGTGCTAAGTTGAGCCAGGGGGGGAATCAGCCCCAGCATTTT
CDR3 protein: CSAKLSQGGNQPQHF

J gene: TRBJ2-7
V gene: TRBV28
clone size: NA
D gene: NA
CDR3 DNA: TGTGCCAGCTATATGGGGGGGCGCAGGGGGGAGCAGTACTTC
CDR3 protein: CASYMGGRRGEQYF

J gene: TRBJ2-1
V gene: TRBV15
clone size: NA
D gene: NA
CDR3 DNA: TGTGCCACCAGCGGGTTTCGCGATGAGCAGTTCTTC
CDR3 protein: CATSGFRDEQFF

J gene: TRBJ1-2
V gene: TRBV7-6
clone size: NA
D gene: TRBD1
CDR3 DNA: TGTGCCAGCAGCTCGTTCTCCGGGACAGGGGGCGTAAATGGCTACACCTTC
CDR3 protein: CASSSFSGTGGVNGYTF

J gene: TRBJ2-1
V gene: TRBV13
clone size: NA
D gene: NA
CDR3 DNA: TGTGCCAGCAGCTTTGGAGGGGACAATGAGCAGTTCTTC
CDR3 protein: CASSFGGDNEQFF

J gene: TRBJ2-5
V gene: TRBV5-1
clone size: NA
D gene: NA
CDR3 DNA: TGCGCCAGCAGCGCGGGGGCGGGCGCAGGGTTGCAAGAGACCCAGTACTTC
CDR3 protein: CASSAGAGAGLQETQYF

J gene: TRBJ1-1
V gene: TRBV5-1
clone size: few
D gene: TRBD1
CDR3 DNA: TGCGCCAGCAGCTTGGGTGGAGGGGGCGACGCTTTCTTT
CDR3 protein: CASSLGGGGDAFF

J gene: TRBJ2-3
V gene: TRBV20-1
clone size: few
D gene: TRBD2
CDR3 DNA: TGCAGTGCTACCAGGACTAGTCAAACGCAGTATTTT
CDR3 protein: CSATRTSQTQYF

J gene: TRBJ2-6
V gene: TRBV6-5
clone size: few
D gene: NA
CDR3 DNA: TGTGCCAGCAGTTACACGAGTTATGGGGCCAACGTCCTGACTTTC
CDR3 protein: CASSYTSYGANVLTF

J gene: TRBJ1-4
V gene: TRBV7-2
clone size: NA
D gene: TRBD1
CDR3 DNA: TGTGCCAGCAGCTTGCATCAGGGGGGTATGGTAAAACTGTTTTTT
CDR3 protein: CASSLHQGGMVKLFF

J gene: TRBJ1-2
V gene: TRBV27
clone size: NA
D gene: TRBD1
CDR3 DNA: TGTGCCAGCAGTCCCCGATCCGGGACAGGGGGATTCTATGGCTACACCTTC
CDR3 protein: CASSPRSGTGGFYGYTF

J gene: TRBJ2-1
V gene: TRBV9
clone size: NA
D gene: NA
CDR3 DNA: TGTGCCAGCAGCACCACCTCGGGGCTCAGTGAGAATGAGCAGTTCTTC
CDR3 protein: CASSTTSGLSENEQFF

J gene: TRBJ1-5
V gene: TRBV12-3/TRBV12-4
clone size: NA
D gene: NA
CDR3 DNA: TGTGCCAGCAGTTTAATCCCGAATCAGCCCCAGCATTTT
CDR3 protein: CASSLIPNQPQHF

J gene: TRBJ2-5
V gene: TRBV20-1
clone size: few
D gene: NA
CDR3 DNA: TGCAGTGCTAGAGATGGACCCATCAGGAGGGAGACCCAGTACTTC
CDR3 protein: CSARDGPIRRETQYF

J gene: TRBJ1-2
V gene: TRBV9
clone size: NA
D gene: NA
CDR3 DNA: TGTGCCAGCAGCTCTATCGGCAGAGCTAACTATGGCTACACCTTC
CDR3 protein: CASSSIGRANYGYTF

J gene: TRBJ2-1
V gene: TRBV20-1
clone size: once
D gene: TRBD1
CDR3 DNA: TGCAGTGCGCCGGACACAGGGGTTGAGCAGTTCTTC
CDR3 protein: CSAPDTGVEQFF

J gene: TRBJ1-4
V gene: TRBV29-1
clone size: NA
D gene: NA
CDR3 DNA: TGCAGCGTACCCGAGGGGGTGGCTGAGAAACTGTTTTTT
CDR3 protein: CSVPEGVAEKLFF

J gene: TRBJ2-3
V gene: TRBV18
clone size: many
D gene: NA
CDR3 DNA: TGTGCCAGCAGATACACAGATACGCAGTATTTT
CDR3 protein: CASRYTDTQYF

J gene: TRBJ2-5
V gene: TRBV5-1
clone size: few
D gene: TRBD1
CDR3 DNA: TGCGCCAGCAGCGGCTGGACAGGGAAAGAGACCCAGTACTTC
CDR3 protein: CASSGWTGKETQYF

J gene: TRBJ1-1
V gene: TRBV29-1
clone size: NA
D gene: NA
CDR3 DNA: TGCAGCGTTGAATCGACTAGGAACACTGAAGCTTTCTTT
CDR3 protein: CSVESTRNTEAFF

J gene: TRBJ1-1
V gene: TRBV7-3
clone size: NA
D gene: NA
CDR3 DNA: TGTGCCAGCAGCCCCTACAAGAACACTGAAGCTTTCTTT
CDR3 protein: CASSPYKNTEAFF

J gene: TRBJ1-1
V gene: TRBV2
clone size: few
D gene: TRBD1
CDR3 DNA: TGTGCCAGCAGTGCTCAGGGGGGACCAACTGAAGCTTTCTTT
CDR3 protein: CASSAQGGPTEAFF